This T cell receptor beta chain is drawn from a study of post-analysis software for immune sequencing data. cDNA libraries of TCR beta carried unique molecular identifiers. One entry per CDR3 protein, called by TCRdb with MiXCR from the PCR reads. The sample has approximately 400,000 distinct CDR3 sequences, less than 40% seen once. Points on this clonotype: The antigen is not known.

Study-wide results and limits: Controls showed lower frequencies than patients for four to six TRBV segments, and TRBV5-6, TRBV5-1 and TRBV20-1 were among these. For normalized Chao1 diversity, multiple sclerosis patients scored significantly lower than controls did.

In germline, CDR1 is SGHRS, CDR2 YFSETQ. V gave up 0 bases and J gave up 4 bases; unmatched junction bases: 9. The CDR3 loop spans 17 amino acids. The source is a girl between 5 and 17 years old with multiple sclerosis. The sequenced sample consisted of blood. The chain couples TRBV5-1 to TRBJ2-2, with 7 bases aligning to TRBD1. The CDR3 nucleotides read TGCGCCAGCAGCTTGGCCTTGAGGGGGCAGAGCACCGGGGAGCTGTTTTTT. This translates into CASSLALRGQSTGELFF.